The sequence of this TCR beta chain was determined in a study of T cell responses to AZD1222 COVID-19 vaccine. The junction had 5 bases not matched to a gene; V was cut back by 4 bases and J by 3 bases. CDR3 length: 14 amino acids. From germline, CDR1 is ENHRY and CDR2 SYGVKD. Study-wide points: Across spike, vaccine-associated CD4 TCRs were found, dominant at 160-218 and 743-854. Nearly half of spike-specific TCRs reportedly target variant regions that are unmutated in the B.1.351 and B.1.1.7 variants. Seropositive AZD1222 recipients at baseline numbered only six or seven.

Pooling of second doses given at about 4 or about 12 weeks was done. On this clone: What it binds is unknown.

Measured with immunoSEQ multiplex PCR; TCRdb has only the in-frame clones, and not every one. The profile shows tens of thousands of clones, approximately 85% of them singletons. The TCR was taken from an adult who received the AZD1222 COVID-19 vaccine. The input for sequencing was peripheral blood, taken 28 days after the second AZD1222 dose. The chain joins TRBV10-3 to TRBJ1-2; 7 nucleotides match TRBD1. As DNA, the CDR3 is TGTGCCATCAGTGGGCGACAGGGCGACTATGGCTACACCTTC. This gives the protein CAISGRQGDYGYTF.